Each of the 28 T cell receptor beta chains below was sequenced from the same sample in a study of shared clonotypes between healthy human individuals. TCRdb's copy holds only in-frame clones and misses some; the assay was immunoSEQ multiplex PCR. The repertoire has 500,000 or so clones, approximately 95% of them found once; the top ten carry nearly 0.065%. The sequenced sample consisted of naive CD4+ T cells sorted from blood. The sample's subset: CD45RA+ positively selected. All receptors come from a woman in her twenties or thirties in good health.

The chain joins TRBV5-1 to TRBJ1-1; 9 nucleotides match TRBD1. CDR1 and CDR2 from the germline V gene are SGHRS and YFSETQ. Trimming at V came to 1 base and at J to 6 bases, leaving 4 bases not matched to a gene. The CDR3 sequence is 14 residues long. This CDR3 is CASSLTGGGPEAFF. The DNA for the CDR3 is TGCGCCAGCAGCTTGACAGGGGGCGGTCCTGAAGCTTTCTTT.

This chain links TRBV2 with TRBJ2-7, with 13 bases lining up with TRBD2. The V gene end was trimmed by 7 bases and the J gene end by 0 bases; junction bases not matched to a gene: 9. CDR3 length: 17 amino acids. Germline CDR1 reads SNHLY; CDR2 reads FYNNEI. In DNA form, the CDR3 reads TGTGCCAGCAACGGGGGACTAGCGGGATTACGCTCCTACGAGCAGTACTTC. It encodes CASNGGLAGLRSYEQYF.

This chain links TRBV10-2 with TRBJ2-1; 14 bases are shared with TRBD2. V gave up 4 bases and J gave up 10 bases; unmatched junction bases: 6. Germline V gene lookup returns CDR1 WSHSY and CDR2 SAAADI. This CDR3 is 15 amino acids long. The CDR3 DNA reads as TGCGCCAGCAGTGCGGGACTAGCGGGAGCTGGGGAGCAGTTCTTC. Translating it yields CASSAGLAGAGEQFF.

The V call is TRBV10-2, the J call TRBJ2-7, with 14 bases fitting TRBD2. V dropped 10 bases and J dropped 5; count of bases not matched to a gene: 16. From germline, CDR1 is WSHSY and CDR2 SAAADI. The CDR3 runs to 17 residues. This chain's CDR3 is CAILLGTSGSSVHEQYF. CDR3 coding DNA: TGCGCCATCCTACTTGGGACTAGCGGGAGCAGTGTCCACGAGCAGTACTTC.

The V call is TRBV10-3, the J call TRBJ2-1, with 9 bases identical to TRBD2. V was clipped by 2 bases and J by 3 bases; unmatched bases: 2. There are 15 residues in the CDR3. Germline CDR1 reads ENHRY; CDR2 reads SYGVKD. The CDR3 DNA follows: TGTGCCATCAGTGAGCCTAGCGGGGTCTACAATGAGCAGTTCTTC. As protein: CAISEPSGVYNEQFF.

This clone was found once. The chain recombines TRBV19 with TRBJ2-7, with a tentative D call TRBD2 (6 bases). V lost 3 bases and J 3 bases, leaving 12 bases between the germline ends. CDR1 is LNHDA, CDR2 SQIVND, per germline (reference sequence). The CDR3 runs 14 residues. The CDR3 nucleotides read TGTGCCAGTAGTATGCGGGACCCAAACTACGAGCAGTACTTC. Its translation: CASSMRDPNYEQYF.

The V gene is TRBV5-1, the J gene TRBJ1-1; D is undetermined. The germline V gene encodes CDR1 SGHRS and CDR2 YFSETQ. The V and J ends lost 5 bases and 0 bases respectively, with 8 bases between them. This CDR3 is 13 amino acids long. The DNA for the CDR3 is TGCGCCAGCAGTGTGGGGATGAACACTGAAGCTTTCTTT. Protein sequence: CASSVGMNTEAFF.

The CDR3: CASSLRRSTEAFF. DNA of the CDR3: TGTGCCAGCAGCTTAAGGAGAAGCACTGAAGCTTTCTTT. This chain connects TRBV7-2 to TRBJ1-1; D unresolved. CDR3 length: 13 amino acids. The V end lost 2 bases, the J end lost 4 bases, and 8 bases lay between the germline ends. Germline V gene sequence: CDR1 SGHTA, CDR2 FQGNSA.

V and J are TRBV11-2 and TRBJ2-4; D is ambiguous. The CDR3 totals 13 residues. Germline CDR1 is SGHAT and CDR2 is FQNNGV. V lost 6 bases and J 8 bases, leaving 14 bases between the germline ends. Here the CDR3 reads CASRRIGPDIQYF. The CDR3 nucleotides are TGTGCCAGCAGGAGGATAGGGCCGGACATTCAGTACTTC.

The chain is built from TRBV2 and TRBJ2-2, with a possible D match to TRBD1 (5 bases). The V end lost 2 bases, the J end lost 4 bases, and 5 bases lay between the germline ends. The CDR3 contains 13 residues. Per the germline V gene, CDR1 is SNHLY and CDR2 is FYNNEI. The CDR3: CASSEQGTGELFF. The CDR3 nucleotides are TGTGCCAGCAGTGAACAGGGCACCGGGGAGCTGTTTTTT.

This chain uses TRBV15 with TRBJ2-1, with TRBD2 identical over 9 bases. Trimming at V came to 5 bases and at J to 1 base, leaving 15 bases not matched to a gene. The CDR3 is 19 residues long. Germline assignment: CDR1 LNHNV and CDR2 YYDKDF (reference sequence). DNA of the CDR3: TGTGCCACCAGCGCAAAGGGGTATAGCGGGAGTCAATCCTACAATGAGCAGTTCTTC. Its translation is CATSAKGYSGSQSYNEQFF.

This chain joins TRBV28 and TRBJ2-1; 9 nucleotides match TRBD1. Germline values: CDR1 MDHEN, CDR2 SYDVKM. Trimming removed 2 bases from V and 4 bases from J; junction bases left unmatched: 3. This CDR3 is 15 amino acids long. CDR3 nucleotide sequence: TGTGCCAGCAGTTTACCGGGACAGGGATACAATGAGCAGTTCTTC. Translated, it gives CASSLPGQGYNEQFF.

This chain links TRBV5-1 with TRBJ1-2; the D is unclear. The CDR3 runs to 11 residues. The germline gives CDR1 SGHRS, CDR2 YFSETQ. The ends were cut back, 5 bases at V and 4 bases at J, with 6 bases in the middle. CDR3 protein: CASREGYGYTF. The CDR3 DNA is TGCGCCAGCAGAGAAGGCTATGGCTACACCTTC.

The CDR3 sequence: CASSKDASRGYEQYF. The CDR3 nucleotides are TGTGCCAGCAGCAAAGACGCTAGCCGTGGCTACGAGCAGTACTTC. The chain couples TRBV7-9 to TRBJ2-7, with D possibly matching TRBD2 (5 bases). The V end was cut by 5 bases, the J end by 3 bases, with 17 bases between. The CDR3 covers 15 residues. The germline V gene encodes CDR1 SEHNR and CDR2 FQNEAQ (reference sequence).

The CDR3 coding sequence is TGCGCCAGCAGCCACACGACGGGGGGGGCCACTGAAGCTTTCTTT. As protein: CASSHTTGGATEAFF. V is TRBV4-1 and J is TRBJ1-1; the D gene is possibly TRBD1 (6 bases). Germline assignment: CDR1 MGHRA and CDR2 YSYEKL. V was shortened by 3 bases and J by 4 bases, with 15 bases between the two germline ends. The CDR3 is made up of 15 amino acids.

This clone was picked up one time. The V and J genes are TRBV28 and TRBJ2-3; 12 positions match TRBD2. J lost 0 bases, V lost 9 bases, and 1 base had no gene match. CDR3 size: 14 residues. Germline V gene sequence: CDR1 MDHEN, CDR2 SYDVKM. CDR3: CASGTSGSTDTQYF. DNA for the CDR3: TGTGCCAGTGGGACTAGCGGGAGCACAGATACGCAGTATTTT.

This sequence joins TRBV9 and TRBJ1-2; 9 bases agree with TRBD1. This CDR3 region has 14 residues. The germline CDR1 and CDR2 sequences are SGDLS and YYNGEE. The V gene end was trimmed by 3 bases and the J gene end by 5 bases; junction bases not matched to a gene: 5. The CDR3 here is CASSEGQGWYGYTF. The CDR3 nucleotides read TGTGCCAGCAGCGAAGGACAGGGGTGGTATGGCTACACCTTC.

This clone was seen a single time. This rearrangement joins TRBV25-1 to TRBJ1-2; D may be TRBD1 (6 bases). V lost 4 bases, J lost 4 bases, and 19 bases lay in between. This CDR3 is 16 amino acids long. Germline CDR1 is MGHDK and CDR2 is SYGVNS. Written as DNA, the CDR3 is TGTGCCAGCAGTGTTAATACCAGGGGAGCCTTCTATGGCTACACCTTC. Translated: CASSVNTRGAFYGYTF.

This chain connects TRBV21-1 to TRBJ2-7; the table's D call of TRBD1 was not tested on the DNA. TRBV21-1 is listed as a pseudogene. The CDR3 extends over 14 amino acids. CDR3 coding DNA: TGTGCCAGCAGCAAAGACAGGGCGTCCTACGAGCAGTACTTC. Protein: CASSKDRASYEQYF.

J is TRBJ2-7 and V is TRBV2; D remains ambiguous. Trimming pared 2 bases from V and 5 bases from J, leaving 10 bases between. Germline values: CDR1 SNHLY, CDR2 FYNNEI. The CDR3 loop spans 13 amino acids. The CDR3, as DNA: TGTGCCAGCAGTGAACCGCCGGTGGACGAGCAGTACTTC. This sequence encodes CASSEPPVDEQYF.

The genes are TRBV6-5 and TRBJ2-7; D is perhaps TRBD1 or TRBD2 (5 bases each). Germline CDR1 reads MNHEY; CDR2 reads SVGAGI. The CDR3 covers 14 residues. The V end lost 4 bases, the J end lost 4 bases, and 14 bases lay between the germline ends. The CDR3 protein is CASSSGTKIYEQYF. The CDR3 nucleotides are TGTGCCAGCAGTTCTGGGACCAAAATATACGAGCAGTACTTC.

The V and J genes are TRBV5-1 and TRBJ1-2, with a possible D match to TRBD1 (5 bases). Germline V gene lookup returns CDR1 SGHRS and CDR2 YFSETQ. The CDR3 contains 15 residues. V was shortened by 3 bases and J by 8 bases, with 20 bases between the two germline ends. The CDR3 here is CASSSLGDIMGGYTF. Here the CDR3 DNA reads TGCGCCAGCAGCTCATTGGGGGATATTATGGGCGGCTACACCTTC.

This CDR3 reads CASSMPGSTNEKLFF. The CDR3 bases are TGTGCCAGTAGTATGCCGGGATCAACTAATGAAAAACTGTTTTTT. This chain uses TRBV19 with TRBJ1-4; D gene unclear. The CDR3 length is 15 residues. Germline assignment: CDR1 LNHDA and CDR2 SQIVND (reference sequence). V lost 3 bases and J lost 0, with 8 bases in between.

The chain employs TRBV6-6 and TRBJ1-5, with TRBD1 identical over 11 bases. The CDR3 loop spans 16 amino acids. Trimming cost V 4 bases and J 7 bases; bases outside gene matches: 9. The germline CDR1 and CDR2 sequences are MNHNY and SVGAGI (reference sequence). The CDR3 DNA sequence: TGTGCCAGCAGTTCCCCGGGACAGGGGGGACGCCAGCCCCAGCATTTT. As protein: CASSSPGQGGRQPQHF.

The CDR3 spells CAGQTGANQPQHF. In nucleotides, the CDR3 is TGTGCCGGACAGACAGGGGCCAATCAGCCCCAGCATTTT. The J gene is TRBJ1-5, the V gene TRBV2; 8 bases fit TRBD1. CDR1 and CDR2 (germline): SNHLY, FYNNEI. CDR3 length: 13 residues. V trimming: 11 bases; J trimming: 3 bases; junction bases outside the gene matches: 6.

The chain employs TRBV5-1 and TRBJ1-5, with D possibly TRBD1 on 5 matching bases. The ends were cut back, 2 bases at V and 5 bases at J, with 11 bases in the middle. Germline CDR1 and CDR2: SGHRS and YFSETQ. CDR3 length: 14 amino acids. CDR3 residues: CASSFGGRDQPQHF. CDR3 DNA sequence: TGCGCCAGCAGCTTCGGGGGGAGGGATCAGCCCCAGCATTTT.

The V call is TRBV28, the J call TRBJ1-4; the D gene is possibly TRBD1 (5 bases). This CDR3 is 14 amino acids long. Germline V gene lookup returns CDR1 MDHEN and CDR2 SYDVKM. V shed 5 bases and J shed 10 bases, with 17 bases lying between them. CDR3 loop: CASSEIRDGLKLFF. The CDR3 region has the DNA TGTGCCAGCAGTGAAATCCGGGACGGCTTAAAACTGTTTTTT.

This rearrangement joins TRBV2 to TRBJ1-2; 7 bases line up with TRBD1. The junction had 12 bases not matched to a gene; V was cut back by 7 bases and J by 1 base. Germline CDR1 SNHLY, CDR2 FYNNEI. The CDR3 has 16 residues. CDR3 coding DNA: TGTGCCAGCACCCCATTTACAGGGGAGTTTAACTATGGCTACACCTTC. Translated, it gives CASTPFTGEFNYGYTF.